This TCR beta chain is from a study of shared clonotypes between healthy human individuals. Using immunoSEQ multiplex PCR, the repertoire was profiled, and TCRdb retains in-frame clones only, with some absent. In the table there are roughly 2.5 million clones, more than 80% of which are singletons. This CDR3 region has 11 residues. The trim removed 5 bases at V and 6 bases at J, leaving 1 base unmatched. The germline CDR1 and CDR2 sequences are SGHNT and YYREEE (reference sequence). The sequenced sample was naive CD4+ T cells sorted from blood. Subset reported: CD45RA+ positively selected. The rearrangement uses TRBV5-4 and TRBJ1-2; 7 nucleotides line up with TRBD1. This receptor was taken from a man between 18 and 29 years old in good health. The CDR3 coding sequence is TGTGCCAGCAGTCAGGGGGATGGCTACACCTTC. Its protein is CASSQGDGYTF.